Below, 6 T cell receptor beta chains from the same sample are listed, as sequenced in a study of PD-1 blockade in classical Hodgkin lymphoma. Documented time point: cycle 4 day 1 (C4D1), after around six weeks of nivolumab. Every single patient, without exception, relapsed after autologous stem cell transplantation, and brentuximab vedotin exposure varied. Produced via immunoSEQ multiplex PCR; TCRdb's table is partial and in-frame only. The sample shows tens of thousands of clones, 87% of them seen only once. Sequenced here: peripheral blood mononuclear cells (PBMCs), sampled before the fourth cycle of nivolumab. These receptor sequences come from a human donor with classical Hodgkin lymphoma.

The gene calls are TRBV6-6 and TRBJ1-1; D is perhaps TRBD1 (5 bases). V lost 5 bases to trimming and J lost 6 bases, with 13 bases between them. This CDR3 spans 13 amino acids. CDR1 is MNHNY and CDR2 is SVGAGI in the germline V gene (reference sequence). CDR3 residues: CASSEGFGAEAFF. CDR3 nucleotide sequence: TGTGCCAGCAGTGAGGGGTTTGGCGCTGAAGCTTTCTTT.

The CDR3 loop is CSVSEGIDTIYF. CDR3 nucleotides: TGCAGCGTTAGTGAGGGGATAGACACCATATATTTT. This chain connects TRBV29-1 to TRBJ1-3, with TRBD1 as a possible D gene (5 bases). The CDR3 length is 12 residues. The V end lost 5 bases, the J end lost 8 bases, and 13 bases lay between the germline ends. The germline V gene has CDR1 SQVTM and CDR2 ANQGSEA. Together with reference TRBV29-1 and TRBJ1-3, the CDR3 gives the full variable domain: SAVISQKPSRDICQRGTSLTIQCQVDSQVTMMFWYRQQPGQSLTLIATANQGSEATYESGFVIDKFPISRPNLTFSTLTVSNMSPEDSSIYLCSVSEGIDTIYFGEGSWLTVV.

A single count supports this clone. CDR3 sequence reads: CASSLTGPTYEQYF. The CDR3 DNA is TGCGCCAGCAGCCTCACGGGGCCCACCTACGAGCAGTACTTC. This chain joins TRBV5-1 and TRBJ2-7; perhaps D is TRBD1 or TRBD2 (5 bases each). Germline CDR1 and CDR2: SGHRS and YFSETQ. The CDR3 is 14 amino acids. V lost 4 bases to trimming and J lost 2 bases, with 13 bases between them.

The chain uses TRBV5-5 and TRBJ1-3; 7 nucleotides line up with TRBD1. Germline CDR1 and CDR2: SGHKS and YYEKEE (reference sequence). The CDR3 has 15 amino acids. Losses at the gene ends were 6 bases for V and 0 bases for J; bases not matched to a gene: 6. CDR3 DNA sequence: TGTGCCAGCATGAGGGGGGACAGCTCTGGAAACACCATATATTTT. Translated: CASMRGDSSGNTIYF.

In this sample, this clone turned up once. This chain connects TRBV19 to TRBJ2-2; 8 bases line up with TRBD2. Germline assignment: CDR1 LNHDA and CDR2 SQIVND (reference sequence). The CDR3 sequence is 14 residues long. J was trimmed by 6 bases and V by 5 bases; bases with no gene match: 5. In DNA form, the CDR3 reads TGTGCCAGTAGTGCGGGACTAGTCCCCGGGGAGCTGTTTTTT. Residues: CASSAGLVPGELFF.

This clone came up once. The gene calls are TRBV5-1 and TRBJ2-7, with a possible D match to TRBD1 (7 bases). The CDR3 covers 14 residues. V was shortened by 0 bases and J by 5 bases, with 12 bases between the two germline ends. CDR1 is SGHRS and CDR2 is YFSETQ in the germline V gene. CDR3 protein: CASSLVQGGHEQYF. The CDR3 bases are TGCGCCAGCAGCTTGGTTCAGGGGGGCCACGAGCAGTACTTC.